This T cell receptor beta chain was found in a study of regulatory T cells in long-lasting Graves disease. Overall study findings and caveats: Favored gene segments in persistent disease were TRBV28, TRBJ1-2 and TRBJ2-5. More public clonotypes were shared by persistent patients (2,741) than by new patients (approximately 990). TCR diversity was lower in persistent Graves' patients (versus newly diagnosed ones).

Both iRepertoire HTBI primers and Arm-PCR of CDR3 regions were used to build the TCR beta libraries. TCRdb reprocessed the multiplex PCR reads via MiXCR and lists one record per CDR3 protein. The sample includes some 450,000 distinct CDR3 sequences, less than 20% of them seen just once. Time point denoted: newly diagnosed GD, antithyroid drugs for less than 3 months. Construction of the TCR library relied on RNA isolated from PBMCs. There are a few counts of this clonotype. The target antigen is unknown. The CDR3 contains 17 residues. V was pared by 5 bases and J by 0 bases, with 5 bases of the junction left unmatched. Germline V gene data show CDR1 as SGHTA and CDR2 as FQGNSA. This sample also appeared in a second study, on T cells in Graves' hyperthyroidism and ophthalmopathy. That paper adds: When the TCR CDR3 underwent first-round RT-PCR, the HTBI primer set was used.

The chain joins TRBV7-2 to TRBJ2-3; TRBD2 aligns across 13 bases. The input for sequencing was peripheral blood mononuclear cells (PBMCs), taken at new diagnosis, from a patient treated with antithyroid drugs. The source is a woman in her twenties or thirties with Graves disease. The CDR3 DNA reads TGTGCCAGCAGCCTGGGACTAGCGGGGATTAGCACAGATACGCAGTATTTT. Translation: CASSLGLAGISTDTQYF.